This TCR beta chain was identified during a study of cytomegalovirus exposure and HLA in healthy donors. General study results and limits: With DRB1 most and HLA-C fewest, TCR association rates differed between HLA loci in a later analysis. An analysis was carried out at a later point. It showed that HLA-associated TCR beta chains were more clonally expanded than equally common non-associated chains. Certain sequence variants were highly shared and formed a cluster, and this cluster was likely a sequencing artifact.

Concerning this clone: As yet, its antigen is unknown.

V was clipped by 1 base and J by 3 bases, with 10 bases between them. Germline V gene lookup returns CDR1 SEHNR and CDR2 FQNEAQ (reference sequence). The CDR3 consists of 14 residues. Researchers ran the PCR with 60 Vbeta and 13 Jbeta primers. The table came from immunoSEQ multiplex PCR; TCRdb's copy has only in-frame clones and leaves some out. This specimen shows more than 50,000 clones; the ten leading clones hold 6% to 7.5%. Sequenced input: PBMCs. V is TRBV7-9 and J is TRBJ2-7, with D possibly being TRBD2 (5 bases). The origin of this receptor is a woman between 40 and 55 years old in good health and CMV-seronegative. This chain's CDR3 is CASSLGKLVYEQYF. CDR3 bases: TGTGCCAGCAGCTTAGGTAAACTAGTCTACGAGCAGTACTTC.